Listed below are T cell receptor beta chains from one sample, sequenced in a study of beta chain features in type 1 diabetes. Sequencing used immunoSEQ multiplex PCR; TCRdb keeps in-frame clones, though not all of them. The top ten clones hold around 0.015% of a sample with 300,000 to 400,000 clones, approximately 11% of them seen once. Sequencing used naive CD4+ T cells from blood. The receptors derive from a woman aged 25 to 39 in good health. The conserved cysteine and the conserved F or W are not part of the CDR3 here. A D gene is named only where the DNA matches it firmly.

cdr3_length: 13
v_call: TRBV6-5
j_call: TRBJ2-3
d_call: -
cdr3_aa: ASRMGGRVADTQY

cdr3_length: 12
v_call: TRBV7-2
j_call: TRBJ2-5
d_call: TRBD2
cdr3_aa: ASGLAGLQETQY

cdr3_length: 11
v_call: TRBV18
j_call: TRBJ2-5
d_call: -
cdr3_aa: ASSAGSEETQY

cdr3_length: 15
v_call: TRBV9
j_call: TRBJ2-1
d_call: TRBD2
cdr3_aa: ASSVGTSGSSYNEQF

cdr3_length: 12
v_call: TRBV28
j_call: TRBJ2-5
d_call: -
cdr3_aa: ASSLGARRETQY

cdr3_length: 12
v_call: TRBV21-1
j_call: TRBJ2-1
d_call: -
cdr3_aa: SREDRETYNEQF

cdr3_length: 11
v_call: TRBV29-1
j_call: TRBJ1-1
d_call: -
cdr3_aa: SVEVSKGAEAF

cdr3_length: 14
v_call: TRBV9
j_call: TRBJ2-7
d_call: -
cdr3_aa: ASSVATWAQGHEQY

cdr3_length: 13
v_call: TRBV7-2
j_call: TRBJ2-5
d_call: TRBD2
cdr3_aa: ASRQAGGRTETQY

cdr3_length: 14
v_call: TRBV29-1
j_call: TRBJ2-3
d_call: TRBD2
cdr3_aa: SVRGGLAGSTDTQY

cdr3_length: 13
v_call: TRBV7-2
j_call: TRBJ2-1
d_call: TRBD1
cdr3_aa: ASSSGQGSYDEQF

cdr3_length: 14
v_call: TRBV27
j_call: TRBJ2-3
d_call: -
cdr3_aa: ASSLMTSGITDTQY

cdr3_length: 10
v_call: TRBV30
j_call: TRBJ2-7
d_call: TRBD2
cdr3_aa: ACERDAYEQY

cdr3_length: 11
v_call: TRBV7-7
j_call: TRBJ2-1
d_call: TRBD2
cdr3_aa: ASSAGTSVEQF

cdr3_length: 14
v_call: TRBV21-1
j_call: TRBJ2-7
d_call: -
cdr3_aa: ASSKQRGRGPYEQY

cdr3_length: 13
v_call: TRBV19
j_call: TRBJ2-1
d_call: TRBD1
cdr3_aa: ASTPTGGSYNEQF

cdr3_length: 13
v_call: TRBV5-1
j_call: TRBJ1-2
d_call: TRBD1
cdr3_aa: ASSLVGQGAQGYT

cdr3_length: 13
v_call: TRBV30
j_call: TRBJ2-3
d_call: TRBD2
cdr3_aa: AWRGLAGGTDTQY

cdr3_length: 14
v_call: TRBV19
j_call: TRBJ2-1
d_call: TRBD2
cdr3_aa: ASKPLLTSEYGEQF

cdr3_length: 12
v_call: TRBV4-2
j_call: TRBJ2-1
d_call: TRBD2
cdr3_aa: ASSGGLADNEQF